This T cell receptor (beta chain) was profiled in a study of PD-L1 blockade in urothelial cancer (dated by TCRdb to the late 2010s). About the study as a whole: All patients started therapy in the mid-2010s and received atezolizumab 1,200 mg intravenously every 3 weeks. Somatic, immune and clinical correlates of response to PD-L1 blockade with atezolizumab in urothelial cancer were the focus of an exploratory multi-omic analysis. About 90% of the roughly 30 patients were identified as males with urothelial cancer of bladder origin, and a prior smoking history was reported by 18 of 29 patients. Durable clinical benefit was defined as progression-free survival longer than 6 months, and TCR features were also tested against progression-free and overall survival. In the same patients who had TCR sequencing, pretreatment tumors also underwent whole exome sequencing and RNA sequencing. Ten or so patients reached durable clinical benefit, while 15 to 20 patients did not. Pretreatment tumor samples and matched peripheral blood, collected serially before and after atezolizumab treatment, underwent TCR sequencing. Under 30 patients had pretreatment blood TCR-seq, some 25 had at least one posttreatment blood collection, and some 25 had tumor TCR-seq. Blood samples were analyzed at two time points: 3 weeks after treatment start (second dose) and 6 weeks after treatment start. Patients had an ECOG performance status of 0 or 1 and had received between 0 and 3 prior chemotherapy regimens. Blood samples yielded a median of around 150,000 T cells and approximately 83,000 unique TCRs, with median clonality 0.080. On the study overall, not on this receptor specifically: Because the sample size was small (n ≈ 29) and many exploratory analyses were performed, the results are intended to be hypothesis-generating. Improved progression-free and overall survival was associated with having pretreatment peripheral blood TCR clonality below the median. Patients with durable benefit showed greater expansion of tumor-associated TCR clones in peripheral blood 3 weeks after starting treatment (n of about 20, p = 0.022).

Synthetic TCR analog templates were spiked into each PCR so that absolute template abundance could be estimated from read counts. The immunoSEQ assay was used to amplify TCRbeta CDR3 regions from genomic DNA with bias-controlled V and J gene primers. Sequencing of rearranged TCRbeta segments was done at approximately 20X coverage. The authors' analysis ran thus. Sequencing errors were corrected by clustering, and CDR3s were annotated against IMGT so that V, D and J genes could be assigned. Downstream analyses used only productive TCRbeta rearrangements and left out out-of-frame or stop-codon sequences. Clonality was calculated as one minus the Shannon entropy normalized by the log of the number of unique productive sequences. Fisher's exact test with Benjamini-Hochberg correction, at a threshold of adjusted p below 0.01, was used to find clones that differed between time points or between blood and tumor. TCRdb limited this immuneACCESS table to in-frame rearrangements with V and J called. A share of clones is missing; checked studies link under half to unresolved V genes, and the rest is unexplained. V, J and clone size are taken as reported in that table, and D and trimming were inferred from the DNA itself. This sample has some 97,000 clones in its table, and approximately 90% of those were observed once. Clones ranked in the top ten supply under 0.95% of the sample.

The count of this clone is one. The clone's antigen remains unknown. No qualities accompany the bases; no much larger clone lies one base away. The CDR3 spans 16 residues, from the cysteine through the phenylalanine. The only DNA kept is the CDR3, 48 bases in frame from the first base. CDR1 and CDR2 (LNHDA, SQIVND) derive from the germline V gene (reference sequence). Between the V and J ends, shortened by 0 bases and 0 bases respectively, the junction contains 12 bases. The cohort comprised 25 to 30 patients with locally advanced or metastatic urothelial carcinoma treated at Memorial Sloan Kettering on a trial protocol. Peripheral blood mononuclear cells were collected from each patient pretreatment and during treatment, giving between 1 and 8 total time points per patient. The Qiagen DNeasy Blood extraction kit was used to purify genomic DNA from total PBMCs and from tumor samples. PBMCs were collected pretreatment and during treatment and were isolated and stored as previously described.

Recombination joined TRBV19 with TRBJ2-7, with the D gene too uncertain to name. This receptor was obtained from a woman aged 80 or over with urothelial cancer. The sample was PBMCs, taken around atezolizumab (anti-PD-L1) treatment. The CDR3 corresponds to CASSIDAGGHSYEQYF. In nucleotides, the sequence is TGTGCCAGTAGTATAGATGCCGGCGGCCACTCCTACGAGCAGTACTTC. Beyond the CDR3, the reference TRBV19 and TRBJ2-7 genes provide the residues; the full variable domain reads: DGGITQSPKYLFRKEGQNVTLSCEQNLNHDAMYWYRQDPGQGLRLIYYSQIVNDFQKGDIAEGYSVSREKKESFPLTVTSAQKNPTAFYLCASSIDAGGHSYEQYFGPGTRLTVT.